This TCR beta chain was identified during a study of cytomegalovirus exposure and HLA in healthy donors (dated by TCRdb to 2016 to 2017). About the study as a whole: The 666 repertoires of the first cohort and the 110 or so validation repertoires were produced on the same platform, according to a later analysis. To predict cytomegalovirus infection status, the study brought together high-throughput TCR immunosequencing, statistical association of individual TCRs with disease status, and machine learning. The study was designed to test whether signatures of past pathogen exposure could be identified by cataloging public T cell receptors. Besides the first cohort of roughly 640 subjects, a separate validation cohort made up of 120 different subjects was used.

Libraries were prepared through the immunoSEQ multiplex PCR assay. The authors' pipeline ran thus. To diagnose cytomegalovirus status from the catalog of TCR beta chain sequences, a statistical classification framework was built. TCRdb provides this immuneACCESS table in a form limited to in-frame rearrangements. Some clones are lacking; in checked studies, under half of them reflect an unresolved V gene, and why the rest are absent is not known. V and J calls and clone size are those listed in that table; D and trimming were worked out from the DNA. This sample gives some 84,000 clones in total; about nine tenths of them show up just once. The ten biggest clones cover approximately 2% of the sample. General findings and caveats noted by the study authors: While some public TCRs were present in many individuals, most TCR sequences turned up only very rarely across donors. The study gave a list of about 160 TCR beta chains associated with cytomegalovirus. The validation cohort had no HLA typing available for a later analysis, so co-occurrence within that cohort was assessed over all 130 or so repertoires. It was suggested by the authors that the approach could potentially be generalized to other disease states and immunological phenotypes. In both the original and validation cohorts, the classifier was reported to diagnose cytomegalovirus status with high specificity and sensitivity. A few of the identified cytomegalovirus-associated TCR beta chains were confirmed in vitro to be specific for cytomegalovirus antigens. In a later analysis, TCRs clustered in the first cohort were found to also tend to co-occur in the roughly 130 validation repertoires, with approximately 95% of cluster scores above 0.

The germline ends are 19 bases apart after V is trimmed by 6 bases and J by 4 bases. The CDR3 contains 15 residues, cysteine and phenylalanine counted. Of all the DNA, just the CDR3 is kept, 45 bases in frame from base 1. CDR1 MNHNY and CDR2 SVGAGI were looked up in the germline V gene (reference sequence). This clone was observed once. The antigen this receptor binds is unknown. No per-base quality is available; no much larger clone lies one base away. The donors were included in the validation cohort of 100 to 150 subjects, a group kept apart from the roughly 670-subject first cohort. This sequence was found in a man aged 25-45 years in good health and CMV-seronegative. The material sequenced was PBMCs. The V and J segments used are TRBV6-6 and TRBJ2-7, with TRBD1 tentatively as D gene (5 bases match). The nucleotides are TGTGCCAGCAGGATGGGCAGGGCTGAAGTATACGAGCAGTACTTC. This translates into CASRMGRAEVYEQYF.